The 23 T cell receptor beta chains given below trace back to one sample, sequenced in a study of cytomegalovirus exposure and HLA in healthy donors. The study ran its PCR with 60 Vbeta and 13 Jbeta primers. The protocol was immunoSEQ multiplex PCR, while the TCRdb copy is restricted to in-frame clones and leaves out a portion. The sample consists of roughly 80,000 clones, 62% of them appearing once. Source material: PBMCs. The receptors originated from a male donor in good health and CMV-seropositive.

This clone has a handful of counts. The chain joins TRBV28 to TRBJ1-1, with 7 bases fitting TRBD1. Germline V gene lookup returns CDR1 MDHEN and CDR2 SYDVKM. The CDR3 covers 15 residues. V gave up 5 bases and J gave up 1 base; unmatched junction bases: 7. Written as DNA, the CDR3 is TGTGCCAGCAGTACAGGGGCCCCGCCGAACACTGAAGCTTTCTTT. Translation: CASSTGAPPNTEAFF.

This chain joins TRBV6-5 and TRBJ2-7; a weak D match, TRBD2 (6 bases). This CDR3 region has 13 residues. V gave up 5 bases and J gave up 2 bases, with 10 bases separating them. CDR1 is MNHEY, CDR2 SVGAGI, per germline. CDR3 DNA sequence: TGTGCCAGCAGTCTAACGGGGGCCTACGAGCAGTACTTC. Translation gives CASSLTGAYEQYF.

This chain joins TRBV14 and TRBJ2-7; the match to TRBD2 covers 8 bases. The CDR3 has 12 residues. CDR1 is SGHDN, CDR2 FVKESK, per germline. J was trimmed by 6 bases and V by 4 bases; bases with no gene match: 2. The CDR3 loop reads CASSPGGVEQYF. The CDR3 DNA follows: TGTGCCAGCAGCCCCGGGGGGGTCGAGCAGTACTTC. The full variable domain, rest sourced from reference TRBV14 and TRBJ2-7, is EAGVTQFPSHSVIEKGQTVTLRCDPISGHDNLYWYRRVMGKEIKFLLHFVKESKQDESGMPNNRFLAERTGGTYSTLKVQPAELEDSGVYFCASSPGGVEQYFGPGTRLTVT.

The chain has TRBV5-4 and TRBJ2-6, with 7 positions matching TRBD1. The CDR3 runs 15 residues. Germline V lookup: CDR1 SGHNT, CDR2 YYREEE (reference sequence). Trimming at V came to 4 bases and at J to 2 bases, leaving 3 bases not matched to a gene. The chain's CDR3 is CASSQDRAGANVLTF. For the CDR3, the DNA is TGTGCCAGCAGCCAAGACAGGGCTGGGGCCAACGTCCTGACTTTC.

The chain combines TRBV28 with TRBJ2-7; possibly TRBD2 for D (7 bases). The length of the CDR3 is 14 residues. The germline gives CDR1 MDHEN, CDR2 SYDVKM. With 5 bases removed from V and 5 bases from J, the gap between germline ends came to 16 bases. CDR3 protein: CASSPRGGGDEQYF. The CDR3 DNA reads TGTGCCAGCAGTCCTAGGGGGGGCGGGGACGAGCAGTACTTC.

The chain combines TRBV9 with TRBJ1-1; the D is unclear. CDR3 length: 13 amino acids. V was trimmed by 4 bases and J by 1 base, leaving 8 bases between them. Germline V CDR1 and CDR2: SGDLS, YYNGEE. CDR3 sequence reads: CASSLMQNTEAFF. CDR3 nucleotide sequence: TGTGCCAGCAGCCTAATGCAGAACACTGAAGCTTTCTTT.

This clone was counted between two and nine times. The V call is TRBV28, the J call TRBJ1-5; TRBD1 matches at 7 bases. The length of the CDR3 is 14 residues. Germline V gene sequence: CDR1 MDHEN, CDR2 SYDVKM. J gave up 6 bases and V 6 bases, and 8 bases lay outside the gene matches. CDR3 residues: CASSINRGGQPQHF. The CDR3 DNA sequence: TGTGCCAGCAGCATCAACAGGGGTGGTCAGCCCCAGCATTTT.

The chain joins TRBV30 to TRBJ1-6; D is possibly TRBD1 (6 bases). CDR1 and CDR2 from the germline V gene are GTSNPN and SVGIG (reference sequence). Trimming took off 4 bases at V and 7 bases at J, with 20 bases between the two ends. This CDR3 has 16 residues. CDR3 nucleotide sequence: TGTGCCTGGACCCTCGGGGGGCCGGTGGGAAATTCACCCCTCCACTTT. Translated: CAWTLGGPVGNSPLHF.

The rearrangement links TRBV4-1 to TRBJ2-3; 7 bases agree with TRBD2. Losses at the gene ends were 1 base for V and 2 bases for J; bases not matched to a gene: 6. CDR3 length: 16 residues. CDR1 and CDR2 (germline): MGHRA, YSYEKL. The CDR3 here is CASSQGDYPTTDTQYF. CDR3 coding DNA: TGCGCCAGCAGCCAAGGGGACTACCCCACCACAGATACGCAGTATTTT.

The chain combines TRBV9 with TRBJ2-7; 12 bases agree with TRBD2. The junction had 8 bases not matched to a gene; V was cut back by 2 bases and J by 5 bases. Germline CDR1 is SGDLS and CDR2 is YYNGEE. CDR3 size: 16 residues. In nucleotides, the CDR3 is TGTGCCAGCAGCGTGTACCTAGCGGGAGGGCAGGACGAGCAGTACTTC. Translating gives CASSVYLAGGQDEQYF.

The V gene is TRBV5-1, the J gene TRBJ2-1; 9 nucleotides agree with TRBD1. J gave up 1 base and V 2 bases, and 1 base lay outside the gene matches. Germline V gene data show CDR1 as SGHRS and CDR2 as YFSETQ. This CDR3 contains 15 residues. The DNA of the CDR3 is TGCGCCAGCAGCTTTGGGACAGGGTCCTACAATGAGCAGTTCTTC. Its protein product is CASSFGTGSYNEQFF.

The rearrangement uses TRBV7-9 and TRBJ1-2; 8 bases are a match to TRBD1. Germline assignment: CDR1 SEHNR and CDR2 FQNEAQ (reference sequence). The CDR3 is 13 amino acids. After removal of 6 bases from V and 8 bases from J, the junction contained 8 bases not matched to a gene. CDR3 residues: CASSFQGAPGYTF. The DNA for the CDR3 is TGTGCCAGCAGTTTTCAGGGGGCCCCAGGCTACACCTTC.

This chain links TRBV7-9 with TRBJ1-1; the match to TRBD1 covers 8 bases. V was pared by 0 bases and J by 6 bases, with 3 bases of the junction left unmatched. This CDR3 spans 14 amino acids. CDR1 and CDR2 from the germline V gene are SEHNR and FQNEAQ (reference sequence). Here the CDR3 reads CASSLARQGPEAFF. The CDR3 DNA reads TGTGCCAGCAGCTTAGCCAGACAGGGGCCTGAAGCTTTCTTT. The full variable domain, its missing parts supplied by reference TRBV7-9 and TRBJ1-1, is DTGVSQNPRHKITKRGQNVTFRCDPISEHNRLYWYRQTLGQGPEFLTYFQNEAQLEKSRLLSDRFSAERPKGSFSTLEIQRTEQGDSAMYLCASSLARQGPEAFFGQGTRLTVV.

The chain employs TRBV5-1 and TRBJ1-1, with D hard to call. The germline gives CDR1 SGHRS, CDR2 YFSETQ. V was shortened by 6 bases and J by 1 base, with 16 bases between the two germline ends. There are 15 residues in the CDR3. CDR3 in DNA: TGCGCCAGCACCCCGGGAGGAGGGCAGAACACTGAAGCTTTCTTT. Its translation: CASTPGGGQNTEAFF.

This rearrangement joins TRBV5-6 to TRBJ1-5; unclear D gene. Trimming took off 5 bases at V and 1 base at J, with 19 bases between the two ends. This CDR3 is 17 amino acids long. Germline lookup yields CDR1 SGHDT and CDR2 YYEEEE. The CDR3 coding sequence is TGTGCCAGCAGTCCTAATAGTCAGGCGTTGAGCAATCAGCCCCAGCATTTT. Protein sequence: CASSPNSQALSNQPQHF.

This clone was observed a single time. The V call is TRBV2, the J call TRBJ1-4; D is possibly TRBD1 (5 bases). Germline CDR1 reads SNHLY; CDR2 reads FYNNEI. The germline V and J ends were trimmed by 7 bases and 0 bases, with 12 bases remaining between them. The CDR3 is 15 residues long. The CDR3 DNA reads as TGTGCCAGCATGACAGACCGAACAACTAATGAAAAACTGTTTTTT. This translates into CASMTDRTTNEKLFF.

The chain carries TRBV5-8 and TRBJ1-4; the D gene is possibly TRBD1 (6 bases). The CDR3 covers 17 residues. Germline CDR1 and CDR2: SGHTS and YDEGEE. Trimming cost V 0 bases and J 0 bases, with 12 bases left between them. The CDR3 protein is CASSLVGWTATNEKLFF. As DNA, the CDR3 is TGTGCCAGCAGCTTGGTGGGTTGGACAGCAACTAATGAAAAACTGTTTTTT. Drawing the rest from reference TRBV5-8 and TRBJ1-4, the complete variable domain is EAGVTQSPTHLIKTRGQQATLRCSPISGHTSVYWYQQALGLGLQFLLWYDEGEERNRGNFPPRFSGRQFPNYSSELNVNALELEDSALYLCASSLVGWTATNEKLFFGSGTQLSVL.

This chain joins TRBV19 and TRBJ2-1; 13 bases are a match to TRBD2. Germline lookup yields CDR1 LNHDA and CDR2 SQIVND (reference sequence). Trimming took 4 bases from V and 2 from J; bases not matched to a gene: 5. CDR3 length: 17 residues. The CDR3 spells CASSTELAGGPYNEQFF. The CDR3 DNA is TGTGCCAGTAGTACCGAACTAGCGGGAGGGCCCTACAATGAGCAGTTCTTC.

The chain carries TRBV4-3 and TRBJ2-1, with 8 bases that match TRBD2. Germline loops: CDR1 LGHNA, CDR2 YSLEER. The CDR3 is made up of 16 amino acids. V was clipped by 4 bases and J by 3 bases; unmatched bases: 8. The CDR3 coding sequence is TGCGCCAGCAGCCGAGGGGCACTAGCGGACTACAATGAGCAGTTCTTC. Protein sequence: CASSRGALADYNEQFF.

The CDR3 here is CASSVDIVNTEAFF. The CDR3 DNA sequence: TGTGCCAGCAGCGTCGACATCGTGAACACTGAAGCTTTCTTT. The chain employs TRBV9 and TRBJ1-1; no clear D gene. V lost 2 bases and J 0 bases, leaving 8 bases between the germline ends. This CDR3 region has 14 residues. From germline, CDR1 is SGDLS and CDR2 YYNGEE.

This clone was seen more than once but under ten times. This chain joins TRBV5-1 and TRBJ2-7; 16 bases are a match to TRBD2. J lost 6 bases, V lost 4 bases, and 13 bases had no gene match. The CDR3 has 18 amino acids. Germline V gives CDR1 SGHRS, CDR2 YFSETQ. CDR3 amino acids: CASSPGGTSGRAFAEQYF. The CDR3 coding sequence is TGCGCCAGCAGCCCCGGGGGGACTAGCGGGAGGGCCTTCGCCGAGCAGTACTTC.

The rearrangement links TRBV7-3 to TRBJ2-2, with 9 bases matching TRBD2. The CDR3 spans 18 residues. V trimming: 3 bases; J trimming: 7 bases; junction bases outside the gene matches: 15. The V gene's germline CDR1 is SGHTA and CDR2 FQGTGA. The CDR3 DNA is TGTGCCAGCAGCTTCGACTGGGCTAGCGGGATGAAGGGCGGGGAGCTGTTTTTT. It translates to CASSFDWASGMKGGELFF.

V is TRBV7-9 and J is TRBJ2-3; 12 bases line up with TRBD2. Trimming at V came to 6 bases and at J to 6 bases, leaving 4 bases not matched to a gene. This CDR3 comprises 14 residues. CDR1 and CDR2 (germline): SEHNR, FQNEAQ (reference sequence). CDR3 sequence reads: CASSGLAGWDTQYF. The DNA for the CDR3 is TGTGCCAGCAGTGGACTAGCGGGGTGGGATACGCAGTATTTT.